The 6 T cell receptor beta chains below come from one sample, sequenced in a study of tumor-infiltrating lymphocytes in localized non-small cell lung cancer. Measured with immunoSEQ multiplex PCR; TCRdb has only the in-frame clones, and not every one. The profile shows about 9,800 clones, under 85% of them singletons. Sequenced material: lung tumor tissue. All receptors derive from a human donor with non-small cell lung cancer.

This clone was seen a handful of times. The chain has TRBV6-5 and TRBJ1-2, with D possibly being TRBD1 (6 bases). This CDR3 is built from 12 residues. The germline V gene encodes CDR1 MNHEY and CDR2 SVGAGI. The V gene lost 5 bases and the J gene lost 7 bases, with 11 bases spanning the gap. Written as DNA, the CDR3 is TGTGCCAGCAGTCTACAGGGTAGTGGCTACACCTTC. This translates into CASSLQGSGYTF.

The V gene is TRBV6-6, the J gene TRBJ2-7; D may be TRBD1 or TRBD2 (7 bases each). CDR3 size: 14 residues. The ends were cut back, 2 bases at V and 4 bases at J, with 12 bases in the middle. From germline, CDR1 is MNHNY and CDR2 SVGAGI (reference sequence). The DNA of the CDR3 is TGTGCCAGCAGTTACAGCGGGACAGTTTACGAGCAGTACTTC. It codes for CASSYSGTVYEQYF.

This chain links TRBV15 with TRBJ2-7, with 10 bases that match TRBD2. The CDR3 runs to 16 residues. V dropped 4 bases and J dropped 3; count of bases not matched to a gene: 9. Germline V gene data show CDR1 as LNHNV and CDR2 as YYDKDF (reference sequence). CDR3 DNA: TGTGCCACCAGCAAAGCGGGAGCGGGGGGGCACTACGAGCAGTACTTC. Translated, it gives CATSKAGAGGHYEQYF.

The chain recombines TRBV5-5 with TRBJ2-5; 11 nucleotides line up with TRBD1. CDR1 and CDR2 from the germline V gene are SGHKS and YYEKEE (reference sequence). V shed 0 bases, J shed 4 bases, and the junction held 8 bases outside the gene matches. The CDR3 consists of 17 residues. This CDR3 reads CASSLAGTGGVGETQYF. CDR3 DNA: TGTGCCAGCAGCTTGGCCGGGACAGGGGGAGTTGGAGAGACCCAGTACTTC.

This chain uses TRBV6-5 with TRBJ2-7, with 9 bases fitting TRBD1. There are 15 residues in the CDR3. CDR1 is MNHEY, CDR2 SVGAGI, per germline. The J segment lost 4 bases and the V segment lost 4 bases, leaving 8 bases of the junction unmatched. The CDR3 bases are TGTGCCAGCAGTTCCCCGGGACAGGGTCAATACGAGCAGTACTTC. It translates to CASSSPGQGQYEQYF.

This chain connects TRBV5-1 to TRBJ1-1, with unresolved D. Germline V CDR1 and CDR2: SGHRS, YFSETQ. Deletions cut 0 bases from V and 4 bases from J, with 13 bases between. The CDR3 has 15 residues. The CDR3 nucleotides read TGCGCCAGCAGCTTGGAGGCAGGTTTGGCCACTGAAGCTTTCTTT. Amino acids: CASSLEAGLATEAFF. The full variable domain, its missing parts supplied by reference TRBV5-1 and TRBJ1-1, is KAGVTQTPRYLIKTRGQQVTLSCSPISGHRSVSWYQQTPGQGLQFLFEYFSETQRNKGNFPGRFSGRQFSNSRSEMNVSTLELGDSALYLCASSLEAGLATEAFFGQGTRLTVV.